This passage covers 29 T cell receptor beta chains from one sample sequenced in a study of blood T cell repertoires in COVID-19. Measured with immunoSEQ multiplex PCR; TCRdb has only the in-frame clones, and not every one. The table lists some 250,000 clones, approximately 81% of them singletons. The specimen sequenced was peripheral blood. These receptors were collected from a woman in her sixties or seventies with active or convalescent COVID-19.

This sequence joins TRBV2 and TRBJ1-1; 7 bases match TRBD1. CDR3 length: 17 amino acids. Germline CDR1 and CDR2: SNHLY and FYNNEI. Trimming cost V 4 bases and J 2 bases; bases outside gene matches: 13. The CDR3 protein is CASSVSQGDVYNTEAFF. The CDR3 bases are TGTGCCAGCAGTGTTAGCCAGGGGGATGTTTACAACACTGAAGCTTTCTTT.

Written as DNA, the CDR3 is TGTGCCAGCAGCCAATCAGGGGGCGGGGAAAAACTGTTTTTT. Its protein is CASSQSGGGEKLFF. This chain links TRBV3-1 (or the pseudogene TRBV3-2) with TRBJ1-4, with TRBD1 matching 8 bases. This CDR3 region has 14 residues. Per the germline V gene, CDR1 is LGHDT and CDR2 is YNNKEL (reference sequence). The V segment lost 2 bases and the J segment 8 bases; nucleotides outside the gene matches: 4.

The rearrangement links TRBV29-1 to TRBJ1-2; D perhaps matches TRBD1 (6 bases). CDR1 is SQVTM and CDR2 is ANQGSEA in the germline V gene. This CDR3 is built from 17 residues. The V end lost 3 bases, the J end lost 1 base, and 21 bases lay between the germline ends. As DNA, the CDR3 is TGCAGCGTTGAGTCGGCGTGGGGGGGGCCGTTTAACTATGGCTACACCTTC. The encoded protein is CSVESAWGGPFNYGYTF.

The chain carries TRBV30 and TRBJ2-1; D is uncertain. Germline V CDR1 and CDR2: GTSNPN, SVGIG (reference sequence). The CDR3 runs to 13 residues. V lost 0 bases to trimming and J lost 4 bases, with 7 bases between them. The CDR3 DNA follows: TGTGCCTGGAGTGTCTCTGTTTACAATGAGCAGTTCTTC. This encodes CAWSVSVYNEQFF.

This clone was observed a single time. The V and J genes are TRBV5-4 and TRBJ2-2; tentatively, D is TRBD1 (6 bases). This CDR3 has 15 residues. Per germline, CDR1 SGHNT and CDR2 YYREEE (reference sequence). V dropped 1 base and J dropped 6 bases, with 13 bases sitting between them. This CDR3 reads CASSLQGRGSGELFF. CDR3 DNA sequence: TGTGCCAGCAGCTTGCAGGGGCGCGGATCCGGGGAGCTGTTTTTT.

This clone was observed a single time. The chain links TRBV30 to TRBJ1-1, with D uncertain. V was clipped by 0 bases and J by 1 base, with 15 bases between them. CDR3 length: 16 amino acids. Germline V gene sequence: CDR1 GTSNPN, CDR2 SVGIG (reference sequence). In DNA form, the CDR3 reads TGTGCCTGGAGTGTTTCGTACTTCATCCCGAACACTGAAGCTTTCTTT. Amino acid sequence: CAWSVSYFIPNTEAFF.

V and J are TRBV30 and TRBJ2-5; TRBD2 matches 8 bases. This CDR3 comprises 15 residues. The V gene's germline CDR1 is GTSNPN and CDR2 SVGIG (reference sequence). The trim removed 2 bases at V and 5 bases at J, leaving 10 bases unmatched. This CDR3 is CAWSTSGTSRETQYF. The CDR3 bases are TGTGCCTGGAGTACTTCGGGGACTAGTAGGGAGACCCAGTACTTC.

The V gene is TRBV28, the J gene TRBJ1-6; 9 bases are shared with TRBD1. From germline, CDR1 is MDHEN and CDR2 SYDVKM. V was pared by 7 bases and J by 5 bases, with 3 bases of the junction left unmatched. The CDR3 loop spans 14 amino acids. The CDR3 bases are TGTGCCAGCAAGTGGGACAGGGATAATTCACCCCTCCACTTT. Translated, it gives CASKWDRDNSPLHF.

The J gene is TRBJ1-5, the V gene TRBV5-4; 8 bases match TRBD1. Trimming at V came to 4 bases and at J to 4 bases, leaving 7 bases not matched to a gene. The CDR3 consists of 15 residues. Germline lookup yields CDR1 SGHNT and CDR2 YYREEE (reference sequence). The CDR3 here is CASSGGTGQNQPQHF. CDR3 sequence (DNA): TGTGCCAGCAGCGGGGGGACAGGCCAAAATCAGCCCCAGCATTTT.

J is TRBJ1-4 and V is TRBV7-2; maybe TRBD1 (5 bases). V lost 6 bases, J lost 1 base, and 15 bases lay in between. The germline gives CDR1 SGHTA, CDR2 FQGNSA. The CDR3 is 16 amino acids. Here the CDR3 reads CASRTGGGLTNEKLFF. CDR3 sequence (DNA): TGTGCCAGCAGAACCGGGGGGGGATTAACTAATGAAAAACTGTTTTTT. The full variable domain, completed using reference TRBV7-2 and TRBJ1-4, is GAGVSQSPSNKVTEKGKDVELRCDPISGHTALYWYRQSLGQGLEFLIYFQGNSAPDKSGLPSDRFSAERTGGSVSTLTIQRTQQEDSAVYLCASRTGGGLTNEKLFFGSGTQLSVL.

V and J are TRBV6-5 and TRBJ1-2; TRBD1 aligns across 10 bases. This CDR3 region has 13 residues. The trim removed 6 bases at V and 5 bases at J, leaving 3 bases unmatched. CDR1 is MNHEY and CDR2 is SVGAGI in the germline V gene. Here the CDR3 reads CASRDRGGYGYTF. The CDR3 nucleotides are TGTGCCAGCAGGGACAGGGGGGGTTATGGCTACACCTTC.

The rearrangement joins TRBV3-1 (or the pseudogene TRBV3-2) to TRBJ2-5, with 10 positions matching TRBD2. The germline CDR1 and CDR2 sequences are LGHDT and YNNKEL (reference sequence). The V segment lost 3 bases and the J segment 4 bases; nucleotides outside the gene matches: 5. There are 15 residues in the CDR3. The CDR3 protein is CASSHRAGGPETQYF. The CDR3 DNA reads TGTGCCAGCAGCCACCGAGCGGGGGGGCCAGAGACCCAGTACTTC.

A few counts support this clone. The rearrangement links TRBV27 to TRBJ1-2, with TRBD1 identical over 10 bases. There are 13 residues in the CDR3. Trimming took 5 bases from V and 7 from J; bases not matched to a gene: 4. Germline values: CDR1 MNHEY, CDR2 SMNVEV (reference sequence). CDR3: CASSADRGTGYTF. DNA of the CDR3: TGTGCCAGCAGTGCGGACAGGGGGACTGGCTACACCTTC.

CDR3 nucleotides: TGCGCCAGCAGCTCCTACAGGGGGGTCGATGAAAAACTGTTTTTT. Its translation: CASSSYRGVDEKLFF. The J gene is TRBJ1-4, the V gene TRBV5-1; 8 nucleotides match TRBD1. V trimming: 3 bases; J trimming: 6 bases; junction bases outside the gene matches: 7. The CDR3 covers 15 residues. Per the germline V gene, CDR1 is SGHRS and CDR2 is YFSETQ. Together with reference TRBV5-1 and TRBJ1-4, the CDR3 gives the full variable domain: KAGVTQTPRYLIKTRGQQVTLSCSPISGHRSVSWYQQTPGQGLQFLFEYFSETQRNKGNFPGRFSGRQFSNSRSEMNVSTLELGDSALYLCASSSYRGVDEKLFFGSGTQLSVL.

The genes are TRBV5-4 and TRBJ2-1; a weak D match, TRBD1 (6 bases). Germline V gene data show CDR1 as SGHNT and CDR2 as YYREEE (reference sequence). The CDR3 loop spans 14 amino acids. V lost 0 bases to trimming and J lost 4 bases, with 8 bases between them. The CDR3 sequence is CASSLADRYNEQFF. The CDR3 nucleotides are TGTGCCAGCAGCTTGGCAGACAGGTACAATGAGCAGTTCTTC.

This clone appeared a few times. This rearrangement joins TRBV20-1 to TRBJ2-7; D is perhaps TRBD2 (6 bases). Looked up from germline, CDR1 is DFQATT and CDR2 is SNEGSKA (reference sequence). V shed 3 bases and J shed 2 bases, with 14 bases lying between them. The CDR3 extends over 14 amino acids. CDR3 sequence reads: CSASLAHLTYEQYF. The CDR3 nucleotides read TGCAGTGCTAGTCTAGCGCATCTTACCTACGAGCAGTACTTC.

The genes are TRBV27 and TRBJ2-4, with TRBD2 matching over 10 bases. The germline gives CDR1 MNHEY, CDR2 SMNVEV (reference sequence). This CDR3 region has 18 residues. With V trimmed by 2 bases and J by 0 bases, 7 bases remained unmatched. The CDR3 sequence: CASSLGLAGALAKNIQYF. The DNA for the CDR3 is TGTGCCAGCAGTTTAGGTCTAGCGGGGGCCCTAGCCAAAAACATTCAGTACTTC.

This CDR3 reads CASSQDLRDQETQYF. The CDR3 nucleotides read TGTGCCAGCAGCCAAGACCTACGGGACCAAGAGACCCAGTACTTC. This chain uses TRBV14 with TRBJ2-5; D uncertain. This CDR3 spans 15 amino acids. Germline V gene data show CDR1 as SGHDN and CDR2 as FVKESK. V lost 0 bases to trimming and J lost 0 bases, with 8 bases between them.

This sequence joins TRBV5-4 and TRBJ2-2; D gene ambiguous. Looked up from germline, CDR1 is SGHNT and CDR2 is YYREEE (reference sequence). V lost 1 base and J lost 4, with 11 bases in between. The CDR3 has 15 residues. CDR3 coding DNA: TGTGCCAGCAGCTTGAGTGTGGGCCCCACCGGGGAGCTGTTTTTT. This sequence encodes CASSLSVGPTGELFF. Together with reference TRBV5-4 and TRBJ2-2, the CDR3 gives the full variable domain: ETGVTQSPTHLIKTRGQQVTLRCSSQSGHNTVSWYQQALGQGPQFIFQYYREEENGRGNFPPRFSGLQFPNYSSELNVNALELDDSALYLCASSLSVGPTGELFFGEGSRLTVL.

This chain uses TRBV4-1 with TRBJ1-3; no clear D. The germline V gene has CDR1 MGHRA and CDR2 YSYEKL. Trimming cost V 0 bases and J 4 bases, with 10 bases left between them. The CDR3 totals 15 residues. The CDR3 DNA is TGCGCCAGCAGCCAAGATCACCCGGGGGGAAACACCATATATTTT. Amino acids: CASSQDHPGGNTIYF.

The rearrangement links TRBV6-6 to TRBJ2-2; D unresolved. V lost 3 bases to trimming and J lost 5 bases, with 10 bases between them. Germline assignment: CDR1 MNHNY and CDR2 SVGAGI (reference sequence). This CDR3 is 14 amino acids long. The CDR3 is CASSYTILTGELFF. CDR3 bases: TGTGCCAGCAGTTATACGATCCTAACCGGGGAGCTGTTTTTT.

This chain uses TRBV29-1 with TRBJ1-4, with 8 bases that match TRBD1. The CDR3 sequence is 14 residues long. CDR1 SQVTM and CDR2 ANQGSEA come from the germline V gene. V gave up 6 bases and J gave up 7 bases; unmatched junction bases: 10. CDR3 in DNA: TGCAGCGTCTCCGAGTCAGGGGGCCGTGAAAAACTGTTTTTT. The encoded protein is CSVSESGGREKLFF.

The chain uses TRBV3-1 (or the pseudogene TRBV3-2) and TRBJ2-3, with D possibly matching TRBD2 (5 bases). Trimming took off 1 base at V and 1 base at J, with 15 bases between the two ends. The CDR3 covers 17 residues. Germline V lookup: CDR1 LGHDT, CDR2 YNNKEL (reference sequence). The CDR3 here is CASSQGRALRGTDTQYF. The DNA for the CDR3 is TGTGCCAGCAGCCAAGGAAGGGCCCTGCGGGGCACAGATACGCAGTATTTT.

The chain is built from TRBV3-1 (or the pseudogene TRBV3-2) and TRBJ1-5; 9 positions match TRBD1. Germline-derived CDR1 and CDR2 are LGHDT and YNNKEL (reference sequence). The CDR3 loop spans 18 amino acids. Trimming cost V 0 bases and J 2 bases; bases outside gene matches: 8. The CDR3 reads CASSQDPDRGAGNQPQHF. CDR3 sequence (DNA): TGTGCCAGCAGCCAAGACCCCGACAGGGGGGCCGGCAATCAGCCCCAGCATTTT.

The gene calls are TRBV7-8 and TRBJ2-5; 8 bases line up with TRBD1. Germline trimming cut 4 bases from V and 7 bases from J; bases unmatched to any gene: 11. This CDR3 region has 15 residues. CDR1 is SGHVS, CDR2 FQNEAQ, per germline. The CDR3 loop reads CASSYGQGARGTQYF. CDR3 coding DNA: TGTGCCAGCAGCTACGGGCAGGGGGCGCGAGGGACCCAGTACTTC.

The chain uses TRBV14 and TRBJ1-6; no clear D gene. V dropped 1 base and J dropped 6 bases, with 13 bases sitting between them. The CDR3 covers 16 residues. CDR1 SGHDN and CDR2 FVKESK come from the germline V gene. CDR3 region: CASSQGVGRLNSPLHF. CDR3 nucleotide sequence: TGTGCCAGCAGCCAAGGTGTGGGCAGGCTTAATTCACCCCTCCACTTT. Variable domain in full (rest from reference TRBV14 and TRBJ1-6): EAGVTQFPSHSVIEKGQTVTLRCDPISGHDNLYWYRRVMGKEIKFLLHFVKESKQDESGMPNNRFLAERTGGTYSTLKVQPAELEDSGVYFCASSQGVGRLNSPLHFGNGTRLTVT.

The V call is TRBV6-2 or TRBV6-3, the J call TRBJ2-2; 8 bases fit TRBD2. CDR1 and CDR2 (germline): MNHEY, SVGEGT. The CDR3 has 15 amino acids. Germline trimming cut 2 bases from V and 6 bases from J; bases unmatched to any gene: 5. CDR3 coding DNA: TGTGCCAGCAGTTACCGACTAGCGTCCGCCGGGGAGCTGTTTTTT. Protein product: CASSYRLASAGELFF.

This chain's CDR3 is CASSPKRGFSYNEQFF. In DNA, the CDR3 is TGTGCCAGCAGCCCCAAGCGGGGATTCTCCTACAATGAGCAGTTCTTC. The genes are TRBV7-6 and TRBJ2-1; 7 bases are shared with TRBD2. CDR1 SGHVS and CDR2 FNYEAQ come from the germline V gene. The CDR3 is 16 amino acids. V shed 5 bases, J shed 0 bases, and the junction held 7 bases outside the gene matches.

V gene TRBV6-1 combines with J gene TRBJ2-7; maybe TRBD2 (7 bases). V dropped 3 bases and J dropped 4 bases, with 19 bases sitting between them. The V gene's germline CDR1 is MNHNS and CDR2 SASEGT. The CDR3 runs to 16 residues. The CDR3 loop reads CASSEGPSGEGYEQYF. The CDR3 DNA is TGTGCCAGCAGTGAGGGGCCCTCAGGGGAGGGTTACGAGCAGTACTTC.